The 17 T cell receptor beta chains below all came from one sample that was sequenced in a study of tumor-infiltrating lymphocytes in localized non-small cell lung cancer. The assay was immunoSEQ multiplex PCR, and TCRdb's table has in-frame clones only and misses some. The repertoire consists of 13,000 or so clones, with over 80% occurring once and the leading ten covering roughly an eighth. Sequencing was done on a sample of lung tumor tissue. The receptors come from a human donor with non-small cell lung cancer.

In this sample, this clone turned up once. V usage is TRBV7-9 and J usage is TRBJ2-7; D unclear. The germline V gene has CDR1 SEHNR and CDR2 FQNEAQ (reference sequence). V lost 7 bases to trimming and J lost 5 bases, with 12 bases between them. This CDR3 comprises 12 residues. The CDR3 is CASTYDGDEQYF. CDR3 sequence (DNA): TGTGCCAGCACCTACGATGGCGACGAGCAGTACTTC. The full variable domain, with the rest looked up from reference TRBV7-9 and TRBJ2-7, is DTGVSQNPRHKITKRGQNVTFRCDPISEHNRLYWYRQTLGQGPEFLTYFQNEAQLEKSRLLSDRFSAERPKGSFSTLEIQRTEQGDSAMYLCASTYDGDEQYFGPGTRLTVT.

J is TRBJ1-6 and V is TRBV30; 9 bases map to TRBD1. The V segment lost 3 bases and the J segment 7 bases; nucleotides outside the gene matches: 4. Germline V gene lookup returns CDR1 GTSNPN and CDR2 SVGIG (reference sequence). This CDR3 has 14 residues. The CDR3: CAWRRDRANSPLHF. The CDR3 region has the DNA TGTGCCTGGAGGCGGGACAGGGCGAATTCACCCCTCCACTTT.

This chain joins TRBV5-4 and TRBJ1-6; D ambiguous. The CDR3 consists of 16 residues. Germline CDR1 reads SGHNT; CDR2 reads YYREEE (reference sequence). The germline V and J ends were trimmed by 3 bases and 7 bases, with 17 bases remaining between them. The CDR3 DNA follows: TGTGCCAGCAGCTCACTAACGACAAGAGGAAATTCACCCCTCCACTTT. It specifies CASSSLTTRGNSPLHF. Combining the CDR3 with reference TRBV5-4 and TRBJ1-6 gives the whole variable domain ETGVTQSPTHLIKTRGQQVTLRCSSQSGHNTVSWYQQALGQGPQFIFQYYREEENGRGNFPPRFSGLQFPNYSSELNVNALELDDSALYLCASSSLTTRGNSPLHFGNGTRLTVT.

In this sample, this clone turned up once. In DNA form, the CDR3 reads TGTGCCAGTAGTCCGCACAGGGGTTGGACTGAAGCTTTCTTT. This translates into CASSPHRGWTEAFF. The genes are TRBV19 and TRBJ1-1, with TRBD1 matching 7 bases. The CDR3 has 14 residues. Looked up from germline, CDR1 is LNHDA and CDR2 is SQIVND (reference sequence). Trimming at V came to 5 bases and at J to 5 bases, leaving 8 bases not matched to a gene.

The CDR3 loop is CASSYSYGSNSPLHF. The CDR3 coding sequence is TGTGCCAGCAGTTACTCGTATGGTAGTAATTCACCCCTCCACTTT. This sequence joins TRBV6-5 and TRBJ1-6; D unclear. V was shortened by 0 bases and J by 6 bases, with 9 bases between the two germline ends. The CDR3 contains 15 residues. The germline V gene encodes CDR1 MNHEY and CDR2 SVGAGI.

V usage is TRBV5-1 and J usage is TRBJ2-1; 7 nucleotides align to TRBD1. CDR3 length: 17 amino acids. Germline V gene data show CDR1 as SGHRS and CDR2 as YFSETQ. J lost 9 bases, V lost 1 base, and 16 bases had no gene match. Written as DNA, the CDR3 is TGCGCCAGCAGCTTGTTGCGTCAGGGACAGCAAGGGGGTGAGCAGTTCTTC. Encoded protein: CASSLLRQGQQGGEQFF.

V is TRBV20-1 and J is TRBJ2-7, with a possible D match to TRBD1 (6 bases). This CDR3 region has 11 residues. CDR1 and CDR2 from the germline V gene are DFQATT and SNEGSKA (reference sequence). V was pared by 5 bases and J by 4 bases, with 9 bases between. The CDR3 DNA reads TGCAGTGCTCGCAGGGGTTACGAGCAGTACTTC. Its protein product is CSARRGYEQYF.

The chain carries TRBV7-9 and TRBJ2-7, with unresolved D. Trimming took 1 base from V and 2 from J, leaving 3 bases between them. The CDR3 has 12 residues. The germline CDR1 and CDR2 sequences are SEHNR and FQNEAQ (reference sequence). The CDR3 nucleotides read TGTGCCAGCAGCTTAGACACCTACGAGCAGTACTTC. Its translation is CASSLDTYEQYF.

This clone was recorded only once. The chain employs TRBV7-6 and TRBJ1-1; D gene uncertain. This CDR3 comprises 13 residues. Germline loops: CDR1 SGHVS, CDR2 FNYEAQ. Trimming took 2 bases from V and 3 from J, leaving 7 bases between them. In DNA, the CDR3 is TGTGCCAGCAGCTTATACAGAGACACTGAAGCTTTCTTT. Its translation is CASSLYRDTEAFF.

V is TRBV12-5 and J is TRBJ2-1; 10 nucleotides align to TRBD1. Germline CDR1 is LGHNT and CDR2 is FRNRAP. The CDR3 has 15 amino acids. V was clipped by 5 bases and J by 6 bases; unmatched bases: 7. CDR3 sequence: CASGLPGQGRNEQFF. The CDR3 nucleotides are TGTGCTAGTGGTCTTCCGGGACAGGGGCGCAATGAGCAGTTCTTC.

The CDR3 protein is CADHRGSGNQPQHF. In nucleotides, the CDR3 is TGCGCCGACCATCGGGGATCGGGCAATCAGCCCCAGCATTTT. The chain has TRBV4-3 and TRBJ1-5; no clear D. The CDR3 runs to 14 residues. Germline V gives CDR1 LGHNA, CDR2 YSLEER. With 11 bases removed from V and 2 bases from J, the gap between germline ends came to 16 bases.

This rearrangement joins TRBV5-4 to TRBJ1-2; D is uncertain. Germline CDR1 and CDR2: SGHNT and YYREEE (reference sequence). Trimming removed 7 bases from V and 6 bases from J, with 13 bases in between. CDR3 length: 12 residues. The CDR3 DNA reads TGTGCCAGCTGGGCAGCGCGAAATGGCTACACCTTC. Amino acids: CASWAARNGYTF.

This chain uses TRBV27 with TRBJ2-7; TRBD1 matches at 7 bases. Trimming removed 1 base from V and 6 bases from J; junction bases left unmatched: 3. Germline CDR1 MNHEY, CDR2 SMNVEV (reference sequence). The CDR3 extends over 13 amino acids. The CDR3 nucleotides are TGTGCCAGCAGTTTATGGGACAGTACCGAGCAGTACTTC. Its translation is CASSLWDSTEQYF.

This clone was picked up a small number of times. The chain combines TRBV6-1 with TRBJ1-1; no definite D call. This CDR3 region has 16 residues. The germline V gene has CDR1 MNHNS and CDR2 SASEGT. V was shortened by 2 bases and J by 4 bases, with 17 bases between the two germline ends. The CDR3, as DNA: TGTGCCAGCAGTGAATGGTGGGTTATGGAGGGCACTGAAGCTTTCTTT. Protein product: CASSEWWVMEGTEAFF.

The chain recombines TRBV5-1 with TRBJ1-1, with D perhaps TRBD1 (6 bases). V shed 6 bases and J shed 2 bases, with 14 bases lying between them. Germline V lookup: CDR1 SGHRS, CDR2 YFSETQ. This CDR3 has 14 amino acids. CDR3 in amino acids: CASNPDSTNTEAFF. Written as DNA, the CDR3 is TGCGCCAGCAACCCGGACAGCACTAACACTGAAGCTTTCTTT.

This clone was recorded once. V and J are TRBV18 and TRBJ1-3, with D unresolved. The CDR3 has 14 amino acids. V lost 6 bases, J lost 1 base, and 10 bases lay in between. Per the germline V gene, CDR1 is KGHSH and CDR2 is LQKENI. CDR3 loop: CASSIGRSGNTIYF. DNA for the CDR3: TGTGCCAGCTCGATCGGACGGTCTGGAAACACCATATATTTT.

This clone was seen a single time. The chain employs TRBV19 and TRBJ1-2; unclear D gene. CDR3 size: 14 residues. V shed 0 bases and J shed 4 bases, with 9 bases lying between them. Germline values: CDR1 LNHDA, CDR2 SQIVND (reference sequence). Here the CDR3 reads CASSIEGNLYGYTF. CDR3 coding DNA: TGTGCCAGTAGTATAGAAGGGAATCTCTATGGCTACACCTTC.